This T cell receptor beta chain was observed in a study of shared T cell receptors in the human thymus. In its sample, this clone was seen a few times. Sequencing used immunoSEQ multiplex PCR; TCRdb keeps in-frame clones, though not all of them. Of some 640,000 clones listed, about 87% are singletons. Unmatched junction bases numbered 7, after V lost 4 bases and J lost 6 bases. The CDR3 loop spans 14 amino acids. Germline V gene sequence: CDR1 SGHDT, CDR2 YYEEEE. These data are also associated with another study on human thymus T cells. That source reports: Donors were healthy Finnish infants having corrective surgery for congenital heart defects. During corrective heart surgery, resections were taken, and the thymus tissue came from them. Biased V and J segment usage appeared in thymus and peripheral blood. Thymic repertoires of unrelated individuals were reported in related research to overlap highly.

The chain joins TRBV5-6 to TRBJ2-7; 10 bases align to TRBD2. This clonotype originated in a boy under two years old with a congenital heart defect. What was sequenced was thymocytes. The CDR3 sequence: CASSGTSATGEQYF. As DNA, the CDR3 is TGTGCCAGCAGCGGGACTAGCGCAACGGGCGAGCAGTACTTC.